Sequencing of this T cell receptor beta chain was carried out in a study of blood T cell repertoires in COVID-19 (dated by TCRdb to 2018 to 2021). Background for the entire study: The collaborator samples originated in the United States, Italy and Spain and spanned the acute and convalescent phases of COVID-19. The prospective study material was composed of cDNA or gDNA derived from T cells, B-cell-depleted T cells, or PBMCs. Deeply sampled blood TCRbeta repertoires from subjects exposed to, actively infected with, or recovered from COVID-19 were included in the dataset. The repertoires were made available in a free public database intended to serve as a resource for research on the immune response to SARS-CoV-2. The samples were drawn from two sources: the first 160 participants of the ongoing ImmuneRACE study, and 1,000 to 1,500 subjects contributed by 6 global collaborators. Nearly every sample came with metadata listing a de-identified subject ID, COVID-19 status, age in years and sex. HLA class I and class II types, where available, came from metadata supplied by the sample provider rather than from assay-based typing. What the study reported, not specific to this receptor: How much clinical and demographic metadata was included differed by source and by participant, and the metadata was provided uncurated.

TCRbeta CDR3 regions were amplified from genomic DNA by means of the immunoSEQ Assay, a bias-controlled multiplex PCR. Per the source publication's procedure: The number of nucleated cells in each sample was estimated from the amplification of reference gene primers within the assay. Sequence reads were collapsed and filtered to measure the absolute abundance of every unique TCRbeta CDR3 rearrangement. For each sample, productive Simpson clonality was calculated as the square root of Simpson's diversity index across productive rearrangements. TCRdb limited this immuneACCESS table to in-frame rearrangements with V and J called. A share of clones is missing; checked studies link under half to unresolved V genes, and the rest is unexplained. V and J calls and clone size are copied from that table; D and trimming were computed from the DNA. A total of 120,000 to 150,000 clones appear in this sample, 82% of them only once. In total, the top ten clones hold less than 5% of the sample.

About this clone itself: Its antigen is unknown. Base qualities are not at hand, and no much larger clone is one base apart.

From cysteine to phenylalanine, the CDR3 is 19 amino acids long. This entry keeps only the CDR3 DNA: 57 bases, framed from base 1. Via the germline V gene, CDR1 is SGHAT and CDR2 FQNNGV. The V end gives up 2 bases and the J end 8 bases, leaving 19 bases in the junction not matched to a gene. The collaborating institutions used their own protocols to collect whole blood in K2EDTA tubes. For TCRbeta analysis, collaborators shipped samples as frozen whole blood, isolated PBMCs, or DNA extracted from either of those sample types. The sequence was obtained from a woman of 80 years or more with acute or convalescent COVID-19. The sample comprised peripheral blood. The chain links TRBV11-2 with TRBJ1-4, with TRBD1 matching 8 junction bases. The DNA is TGTGCCAGCAGCTTAAAGGCTGTCCCGGGACAGGTTTCTCGAGAAAAACTGTTTTTT. This encodes CASSLKAVPGQVSREKLFF.